The next 23 T cell receptor beta chains were all read from a single sample in a study of T cell repertoires in cytomegalovirus infection. Their target antigens are unknown. A single record per CDR3 protein comes from TCRdb applying MiXCR to the reads. The table records hundreds of thousands of distinct CDR3 sequences, roughly 30% of them present only once. The source was cultured CD8+ T cells from PBMCs, collected from culture after CMV antigen stimulation. The receptors shown here come from a human donor in good health (CMV status not recorded). Some clones in this sample may be carry-over from other donors' samples.

This clonotype was counted at least ten times. This chain uses TRBV27 with TRBJ1-1; D not resolved. Germline loops: CDR1 MNHEY, CDR2 SMNVEV (reference sequence). Trimming left V 2 bases short and J 4 bases short, with 8 bases between. The CDR3 is 13 amino acids. CDR3 protein: CASSLNEVTEAFF. The CDR3 nucleotides read TGTGCCAGCAGTTTAAACGAGGTCACTGAAGCTTTCTTT.

In the case of this clonotype: This clone may be a read error of a much larger clone one base away. The chain uses TRBV7-2 and TRBJ1-2, with TRBD1 matching 7 bases. Germline CDR1 reads SGHTA; CDR2 reads FQGNSA. The CDR3 totals 15 residues. The V and J ends lost 5 bases and 8 bases, in that order; junction bases with no gene match: 14. The CDR3 DNA reads TGTGCCAGCAGCGGACGGGCATCAGGGGGGCAGGGCTACACCTTC. It codes for CASSGRASGGQGYTF.

The chain recombines TRBV11-3 with TRBJ2-5; D ambiguous. The CDR3 totals 15 residues. Per germline, CDR1 SGHNT and CDR2 YENEEA. V gave up 2 bases and J gave up 0 bases, with 10 bases separating them. CDR3 sequence reads: CASSLRQANQETQYF. CDR3 in DNA: TGTGCCAGCAGCTTACGTCAGGCGAACCAAGAGACCCAGTACTTC.

This chain's CDR3 is CATSNLGGNGYTF. The CDR3 DNA reads as TGTGCCACCAGCAACTTAGGGGGCAATGGCTACACCTTC. This rearrangement joins TRBV15 to TRBJ1-2; 7 bases fit TRBD1. CDR1 LNHNV and CDR2 YYDKDF come from the germline V gene (reference sequence). The CDR3 extends over 13 amino acids. V lost 4 bases and J lost 6; bases outside the gene matches: 5.

V and J are TRBV7-3 and TRBJ2-5; unclear D gene. V lost 0 bases, J lost 2 bases, and 7 bases lay in between. Looked up from germline, CDR1 is SGHTA and CDR2 is FQGTGA. The CDR3 has 14 amino acids. DNA for the CDR3: TGTGCCAGCAGCTTAACAGGCGAGCAAGAGACCCAGTACTTC. It is translated as CASSLTGEQETQYF.

This clonotype was recorded many times. This sequence joins TRBV7-9 and TRBJ1-2; D gene unclear. V was clipped by 1 base and J by 4 bases, with 10 bases between them. Looked up from germline, CDR1 is SEHNR and CDR2 is FQNEAQ (reference sequence). This CDR3 is 14 amino acids long. CDR3 coding DNA: TGTGCCAGCAGCTTAGGGGCCAGTTCCTATGGCTACACCTTC. Amino acids: CASSLGASSYGYTF.

This chain joins TRBV5-4 and TRBJ1-2, with D unresolved. The CDR3 loop spans 14 amino acids. Deletions cut 2 bases from V and 6 bases from J, with 14 bases between. In germline, CDR1 is SGHNT, CDR2 YYREEE (reference sequence). CDR3 DNA: TGTGCCAGCAGCTTTTTAGGATCGGGTGATGGCTACACCTTC. This encodes CASSFLGSGDGYTF.

This clonotype turned up a few times. The gene calls are TRBV19 and TRBJ2-7; D not certain. The V gene's germline CDR1 is LNHDA and CDR2 SQIVND (reference sequence). The length of the CDR3 is 16 residues. Trimming took off 4 bases at V and 4 bases at J, with 20 bases between the two ends. Written as DNA, the CDR3 is TGTGCCAGTAGTACCCAGTTATTGGGTAGCCTGTACGAGCAGTACTTC. This encodes CASSTQLLGSLYEQYF.

This rearrangement joins TRBV6-5 to TRBJ2-6; no clear D gene. The V and J ends lost 1 base and 0 bases respectively, with 16 bases between them. Looked up from germline, CDR1 is MNHEY and CDR2 is SVGAGI. There are 19 residues in the CDR3. The CDR3 DNA sequence: TGTGCCAGCAGTTACTTCTTGTCCGAAAGTAGCTCTGGGGCCAACGTCCTGACTTTC. Its translation: CASSYFLSESSSGANVLTF.

This sequence joins TRBV20-1 and TRBJ2-1, with 12 bases fitting TRBD2. The CDR3 covers 15 residues. In germline, CDR1 is DFQATT, CDR2 SNEGSKA (reference sequence). Trimming took 3 bases from V and 6 from J; bases not matched to a gene: 6. The CDR3 is CSASVTSGGPNEQFF. The CDR3, as DNA: TGCAGTGCTAGCGTTACTAGCGGGGGGCCCAATGAGCAGTTCTTC.

The genes are TRBV11-2 and TRBJ2-1, with 8 bases aligning to TRBD1. Germline values: CDR1 SGHAT, CDR2 FQNNGV. After removal of 3 bases from V and 6 bases from J, the junction contained 7 bases not matched to a gene. The CDR3 runs 15 residues. The CDR3 protein is CASSLEGQVGNEQFF. Here the CDR3 DNA reads TGTGCCAGCAGCTTGGAGGGACAGGTCGGCAATGAGCAGTTCTTC.

In this sample, this clonotype turned up a few times. The chain combines TRBV12-3 or TRBV12-4 with TRBJ1-5; weak D call: TRBD1 (5 bases). V dropped 3 bases and J dropped 5 bases, with 17 bases sitting between them. This CDR3 spans 16 amino acids. The CDR3 protein is CASSLSGLVTDQPQHF. The CDR3 DNA follows: TGTGCCAGCAGTTTGTCAGGGTTGGTGACGGATCAGCCCCAGCATTTT.

The V and J genes are TRBV9 and TRBJ1-2; D call uncertain. V lost 7 bases to trimming and J lost 2 bases, with 12 bases between them. From germline, CDR1 is SGDLS and CDR2 YYNGEE. The CDR3 consists of 13 residues. The CDR3 coding sequence is TGTGCCAGCGGGTTATCGGGGAACTATGGCTACACCTTC. This codes for CASGLSGNYGYTF.

J is TRBJ2-4 and V is TRBV5-4; the match to TRBD1 covers 9 bases. The V segment lost 3 bases and the J segment 6 bases; nucleotides outside the gene matches: 4. The germline gives CDR1 SGHNT, CDR2 YYREEE (reference sequence). CDR3 length: 14 residues. The CDR3 protein is CASSSRQGVNIQYF. The CDR3 bases are TGTGCCAGCAGCTCGCGACAGGGGGTAAACATTCAGTACTTC.

This clonotype was seen a few times. A clone one base away is much larger, so this may be a read error. V and J are TRBV14 and TRBJ1-2; D gene unclear. Trimming pared 2 bases from V and 2 bases from J, leaving 3 bases between. The germline V gene encodes CDR1 SGHDN and CDR2 FVKESK. This CDR3 spans 12 amino acids. This CDR3 reads CASSQSNYGYTF. DNA of the CDR3: TGTGCCAGCAGCCAATCCAACTATGGCTACACCTTC.

The chain recombines TRBV7-9 with TRBJ1-4, with D unresolved. CDR1 and CDR2 (germline): SEHNR, FQNEAQ (reference sequence). The CDR3 runs 18 residues. Trimming removed 2 bases at V and 1 base at J, with 17 bases between. CDR3: CASSLMVRILETNEKLFF. The CDR3 DNA reads as TGTGCCAGCAGCTTAATGGTTCGGATCCTCGAAACTAATGAAAAACTGTTTTTT.

The table lists this clonotype with many counts. The rearrangement uses TRBV7-6 and TRBJ2-2, with TRBD2 identical over 9 bases. The ends lost 4 bases at V and 8 bases at J; junction bases unmatched: 11. CDR1 is SGHVS and CDR2 is FNYEAQ in the germline V gene. The CDR3 sequence is 16 residues long. The CDR3 protein is CASSYSAGGNEGELFF. CDR3 sequence (DNA): TGTGCCAGCAGCTACTCGGCGGGGGGGAACGAGGGGGAGCTGTTTTTT. Full variable domain (rest looked up from reference TRBV7-6 and TRBJ2-2): GAGVSQSPRYKVTKRGQDVALRCDPISGHVSLYWYRQALGQGPEFLTYFNYEAQQDKSGLPNDRFSAERPEGSISTLTIQRTEQRDSAMYRCASSYSAGGNEGELFFGEGSRLTVL.

The chain recombines TRBV6-6 with TRBJ2-3, with no clear D. Trimming removed 7 bases at V and 0 bases at J, with 14 bases between. Germline V gives CDR1 MNHNY, CDR2 SVGAGI (reference sequence). The CDR3 is 15 amino acids. DNA of the CDR3: TGTGCCAGCACCCTGACAATAACTAGCACAGATACGCAGTATTTT. The encoded protein is CASTLTITSTDTQYF.

This clonotype was counted at least ten times. The genes are TRBV7-8 and TRBJ2-3; 11 bases match TRBD1. V shed 5 bases and J 4 bases; nucleotides not matched to a gene: 8. This CDR3 contains 16 residues. Per germline, CDR1 SGHVS and CDR2 FQNEAQ. The CDR3 DNA is TGTGCCAGCAGCCTGGACAGGGGGCTCGGGCCAGATACGCAGTATTTT. Its translation: CASSLDRGLGPDTQYF.

This clonotype was detected only once. A much bigger clone sits one base away, suggesting this may be a read error. This rearrangement joins TRBV7-8 to TRBJ2-2; D possibly corresponds to TRBD1 (6 bases). The V gene's germline CDR1 is SGHVS and CDR2 FQNEAQ. The CDR3 totals 14 residues. V gave up 10 bases and J gave up 2 bases, with 14 bases separating them. In nucleotides, the CDR3 is TGTGCCATAAAGGAGGACAGTAACACCGGGGAGCTGTTTTTT. Encoded protein: CAIKEDSNTGELFF.

This sequence joins TRBV6-5 and TRBJ1-2; the match to TRBD1 covers 7 bases. CDR1 is MNHEY and CDR2 is SVGAGI in the germline V gene. CDR3 length equals 16 residues. Trimming cost V 2 bases and J 4 bases; bases outside gene matches: 10. Here the CDR3 DNA reads TGTGCCAGCAGTTACGGGGCAGGGGGTGAAATCTATGGCTACACCTTC. The encoded protein is CASSYGAGGEIYGYTF.

This clonotype was seen at least ten times. CDR3 loop: CASRKNTGYEQFF. The CDR3 nucleotides read TGTGCCAGCAGAAAGAATACAGGGTATGAGCAGTTCTTC. The rearrangement uses TRBV7-2 and TRBJ2-1, with D maybe TRBD1 (6 bases). Trimming removed 6 bases at V and 8 bases at J, with 14 bases between. Germline values: CDR1 SGHTA, CDR2 FQGNSA. The CDR3 loop spans 13 amino acids.

This clonotype was detected only a few times. V gene TRBV7-9 combines with J gene TRBJ2-1; 8 bases line up with TRBD2. Germline V gene sequence: CDR1 SEHNR, CDR2 FQNEAQ (reference sequence). This CDR3 region has 18 residues. Germline trimming cut 5 bases from V and 0 bases from J; bases unmatched to any gene: 12. The CDR3 here is CASSLPAAGGFSYNEQFF. The CDR3 DNA reads TGTGCCAGCAGCCTTCCCGCGGCGGGGGGTTTCTCCTACAATGAGCAGTTCTTC.